These 17 T cell receptor beta chains came from one sample sequenced in a study of blood T cell repertoires in COVID-19. Sequencing was performed with immunoSEQ multiplex PCR; in TCRdb, only in-frame clones are kept and a portion is missing. The table records 150,000 to 200,000 clones, 65% to 85% of them present only once. Sequencing used PBMCs or T cells enriched from blood (not recorded which). The receptors were sampled from a middle-aged man who had recovered from COVID-19.

The chain employs TRBV5-5 and TRBJ1-4; D remains unclear. Trimming took 4 bases from V and 6 from J, leaving 16 bases between them. CDR3 length: 15 amino acids. Germline V gene sequence: CDR1 SGHKS, CDR2 YYEKEE (reference sequence). The CDR3 is CASSAYGFRDEKLFF. CDR3 DNA: TGTGCCAGCAGCGCGTACGGGTTCAGAGATGAAAAACTGTTTTTT.

The V call is TRBV6-5, the J call TRBJ2-7; no definite D call. The CDR3 runs 14 residues. CDR1 MNHEY and CDR2 SVGAGI come from the germline V gene. V lost 2 bases to trimming and J lost 4 bases, with 12 bases between them. This chain's CDR3 is CASSYERPPYEQYF. The CDR3 region has the DNA TGTGCCAGCAGTTACGAGCGACCTCCTTACGAGCAGTACTTC.

V gene TRBV7-3 combines with J gene TRBJ1-1; TRBD1 matches 12 bases. V shed 5 bases and J 11 bases; nucleotides not matched to a gene: 6. Germline V gene data show CDR1 as SGHTA and CDR2 as FQGTGA. This CDR3 is 13 amino acids long. In nucleotides, the CDR3 is TGTGCCAGCAGCGAGCGGGACAGGGGGCTTGCTTTCTTT. Amino acids: CASSERDRGLAFF. Filled out from reference TRBV7-3 and TRBJ1-1, the complete variable domain reads GAGVSQTPSNKVTEKGKYVELRCDPISGHTALYWYRQSLGQGPEFLIYFQGTGAADDSGLPNDRFFAVRPEGSVSTLKIQRTERGDSAVYLCASSERDRGLAFFGQGTRLTVV.

The chain employs TRBV3-1 (or the pseudogene TRBV3-2) and TRBJ1-4; the D gene is possibly TRBD1 (5 bases). The CDR3 sequence is 16 residues long. Trimming took off 1 base at V and 5 bases at J, with 14 bases between the two ends. CDR1 and CDR2 (germline): LGHDT, YNNKEL (reference sequence). The DNA of the CDR3 is TGTGCCAGCAGCCAAGTCCAGGGTGCAGGGAATGAAAAACTGTTTTTT. Protein sequence: CASSQVQGAGNEKLFF.

This chain joins TRBV27 and TRBJ2-3; the match to TRBD2 covers 7 bases. The CDR3 is 16 residues long. Per the germline V gene, CDR1 is MNHEY and CDR2 is SMNVEV (reference sequence). V shed 5 bases, J shed 8 bases, and the junction held 16 bases outside the gene matches. In DNA form, the CDR3 reads TGTGCCAGCAGTGGCCGGAGGGGCGGGGGACCGGGTACGCAGTATTTT. Amino acids: CASSGRRGGGPGTQYF.

V gene TRBV5-1 combines with J gene TRBJ2-4, with a tentative D call TRBD1 (6 bases). Per the germline V gene, CDR1 is SGHRS and CDR2 is YFSETQ. The V and J ends lost 0 bases and 9 bases respectively, with 10 bases between them. The CDR3 is 13 amino acids. The DNA for the CDR3 is TGCGCCAGCAGCTTGGAACAGGGCGGCATTCAGTACTTC. Translated: CASSLEQGGIQYF.

The rearrangement links TRBV4-1 to TRBJ2-2; 7 bases are a match to TRBD1. Germline-derived CDR1 and CDR2 are MGHRA and YSYEKL. V lost 6 bases, J lost 1 base, and 2 bases stayed unmatched. The CDR3 consists of 14 residues. This CDR3 reads CASRHRGNTGELFF. In DNA, the CDR3 is TGCGCCAGCAGACACAGGGGGAACACCGGGGAGCTGTTTTTT.

The V call is TRBV7-2, the J call TRBJ2-7, with D possibly matching TRBD1 (6 bases). This CDR3 spans 15 amino acids. Trimming took off 1 base at V and 4 bases at J, with 14 bases between the two ends. Per germline, CDR1 SGHTA and CDR2 FQGNSA. The CDR3 region is CASSLGGQGFYEQYF. The CDR3 bases are TGTGCCAGCAGCTTAGGGGGGCAGGGTTTTTACGAGCAGTACTTC.

This chain links TRBV5-1 with TRBJ1-2; tentatively, D is TRBD1 (5 bases). Germline V CDR1 and CDR2: SGHRS, YFSETQ. Trimming took off 4 bases at V and 4 bases at J, with 17 bases between the two ends. The CDR3 has 15 residues. The CDR3 is CASSPDTSGGYGYTF. CDR3 DNA: TGCGCCAGCAGCCCGGACACGTCGGGAGGCTATGGCTACACCTTC.

The DNA for the CDR3 is TGCGCCAGCAGCCCGTGGGGAGGGGACAATCAGCCCCAGCATTTT. Translating gives CASSPWGGDNQPQHF. The chain links TRBV5-1 to TRBJ1-5; possible D gene TRBD1, 5 bases. V lost 4 bases and J lost 3, with 14 bases in between. CDR1 and CDR2 from the germline V gene are SGHRS and YFSETQ. The CDR3 is 15 amino acids.

The gene calls are TRBV19 and TRBJ2-5, with D perhaps matching TRBD2 (7 bases). Germline lookup yields CDR1 LNHDA and CDR2 SQIVND (reference sequence). V was cut by 3 bases and J by 4 bases, with 21 bases left in between. The CDR3 length is 17 residues. The CDR3 here is CASSIWPGGGGGETQYF. CDR3 in DNA: TGTGCCAGTAGTATCTGGCCCGGAGGGGGGGGCGGAGAGACCCAGTACTTC.

This clone was observed a single time. The V and J genes are TRBV10-1 and TRBJ2-1, with a tentative D call TRBD2 (6 bases). Trimming shortened V by 2 bases and J by 0 bases, and 11 bases separated the two germline ends. The CDR3 loop spans 16 amino acids. Germline CDR1 is WNHNN and CDR2 is SYGVQD (reference sequence). CDR3 residues: CASSEGIGSSYNEQFF. For the CDR3, the DNA is TGCGCCAGCAGTGAGGGAATCGGGAGCTCCTACAATGAGCAGTTCTTC.

CDR3 nucleotide sequence: TGTGCCAGCCAAGAAGGGACAGAGCAGTTCTTC. Its protein product is CASQEGTEQFF. The chain recombines TRBV2 with TRBJ2-1, with a weak D call TRBD1 (6 bases). This CDR3 has 11 residues. CDR1 is SNHLY and CDR2 is FYNNEI in the germline V gene. Trimming left V 8 bases short and J 10 bases short, with 12 bases between.

The chain has TRBV19 and TRBJ1-5, with TRBD1 matching 10 bases. Germline CDR1 LNHDA, CDR2 SQIVND (reference sequence). This CDR3 is built from 15 residues. J lost 4 bases, V lost 8 bases, and 8 bases had no gene match. The CDR3 DNA sequence: TGTGCCAGTTCCCTGGAGGACAGGGGGAATCAGCCCCAGCATTTT. Its translation is CASSLEDRGNQPQHF.

The rearrangement uses TRBV13 and TRBJ1-6; D not certain. Germline V CDR1 and CDR2: PRHDT, FYEKMQ (reference sequence). Trimming stripped 5 bases from V and 2 bases from J, with 10 bases between. The CDR3 has 15 amino acids. The CDR3 DNA reads TGTGCCAGCAGCCGCACCGGGACCTATAATTCACCCCTCCACTTT. Protein sequence: CASSRTGTYNSPLHF.

The gene calls are TRBV30 and TRBJ1-5; D may be TRBD1 (5 bases). The CDR3 totals 13 residues. The V end was cut by 5 bases, the J end by 0 bases, with 8 bases between. Germline lookup yields CDR1 GTSNPN and CDR2 SVGIG (reference sequence). This chain's CDR3 is CAWGATSNQPQHF. CDR3 sequence (DNA): TGTGCCTGGGGGGCCACTAGCAATCAGCCCCAGCATTTT. The variable domain in full, with the rest retrieved from reference TRBV30 and TRBJ1-5, is SQTIHQWPATLVQPVGSPLSLECTVEGTSNPNLYWYRQAAGRGLQLLFYSVGIGQISSEVPQNLSASRPQDRQFILSSKKLLLSDSGFYLCAWGATSNQPQHFGDGTRLSIL.

The chain employs TRBV5-6 and TRBJ2-1, with 10 bases identical to TRBD2. Per germline, CDR1 SGHDT and CDR2 YYEEEE. V shed 2 bases and J 6 bases; nucleotides not matched to a gene: 8. This CDR3 comprises 16 residues. CDR3 nucleotide sequence: TGTGCCAGCAGCTTCCCAAGCGGGGGGGCGGGCAATGAGCAGTTCTTC. This sequence encodes CASSFPSGGAGNEQFF. Drawing the rest from reference TRBV5-6 and TRBJ2-1, the complete variable domain is DAGVTQSPTHLIKTRGQQVTLRCSPKSGHDTVSWYQQALGQGPQFIFQYYEEEERQRGNFPDRFSGHQFPNYSSELNVNALLLGDSALYLCASSFPSGGAGNEQFFGPGTRLTVL.